The present entry profiles one TCR beta chain with its context. Its antigen remains unidentified. These data come from a study of shared clonotypes between healthy human individuals. Whole-study results and caveats: Roughly 5% of naive CD4 clonotypes were shared across a few donors.

The repertoire was sequenced with immunoSEQ multiplex PCR; TCRdb's copy has only in-frame clones and lacks some. This table has 2 million to 2.5 million clones, 90% to 95% appearing once. All participating donors were Caucasian adults from Nashville, Tennessee. This CDR3 is built from 16 residues. The germline CDR1 and CDR2 sequences are LNHDA and SQIVND (reference sequence). Between the trimmed V and J ends, which lost 5 bases and 0 bases, there was a span of 16 bases. The origin of this receptor is a man in his late teens or twenties in good health. Some clones in this sample may be carry-over from other donors' samples. V and J are TRBV19 and TRBJ1-2; D is unresolved. Specimen: naive CD4+ T cells from PBMCs. Regarding subset: CD45RA+ positively selected. CDR3 coding DNA: TGTGCCAGTAGTCCGTTCACAGACGACACTAACTATGGCTACACCTTC. Its protein product is CASSPFTDDTNYGYTF.